A single T cell receptor (beta chain) is shown here with its context. Its target is unknown. The sample comes from a study of cytomegalovirus exposure and HLA in healthy donors. Background on the study: HLA-typed donors were the source of approximately 88 million unique TCRs held in an early data release.

PCR employed 60 Vbeta and 13 Jbeta primers. Assay used: immunoSEQ multiplex PCR; TCRdb lists only in-frame clones, some missing. This table holds about 200,000 clones, around 80% found once. CDR1 is SGHRS and CDR2 is YFSETQ in the germline V gene. Trimming stripped 4 bases from V and 5 bases from J, with 12 bases between. CDR3 length: 13 amino acids. General study points: Several of the most significant clusters appeared, in a later analysis, to be linked to common viral pathogens.

This sequence was found in a man aged 50 or older in good health and CMV-seronegative. The sequencing input was PBMCs. V usage is TRBV5-1 and J usage is TRBJ2-5, with D maybe TRBD1 (6 bases). The CDR3 loop reads CASSTPGVETQYF. The CDR3, as DNA: TGCGCCAGCAGCACACCAGGGGTTGAGACCCAGTACTTC. The variable domain in full, with the rest retrieved from reference TRBV5-1 and TRBJ2-5, is KAGVTQTPRYLIKTRGQQVTLSCSPISGHRSVSWYQQTPGQGLQFLFEYFSETQRNKGNFPGRFSGRQFSNSRSEMNVSTLELGDSALYLCASSTPGVETQYFGPGTRLLVL.